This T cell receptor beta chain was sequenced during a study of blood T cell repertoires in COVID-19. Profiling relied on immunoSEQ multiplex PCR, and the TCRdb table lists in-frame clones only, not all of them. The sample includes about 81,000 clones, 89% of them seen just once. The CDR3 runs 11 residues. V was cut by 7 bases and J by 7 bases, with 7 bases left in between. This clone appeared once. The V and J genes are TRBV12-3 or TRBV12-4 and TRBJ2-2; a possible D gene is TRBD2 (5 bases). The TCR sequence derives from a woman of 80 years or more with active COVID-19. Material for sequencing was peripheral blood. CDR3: CASKEGGELFF. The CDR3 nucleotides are TGTGCCAGCAAAGAGGGCGGGGAGCTGTTTTTT.